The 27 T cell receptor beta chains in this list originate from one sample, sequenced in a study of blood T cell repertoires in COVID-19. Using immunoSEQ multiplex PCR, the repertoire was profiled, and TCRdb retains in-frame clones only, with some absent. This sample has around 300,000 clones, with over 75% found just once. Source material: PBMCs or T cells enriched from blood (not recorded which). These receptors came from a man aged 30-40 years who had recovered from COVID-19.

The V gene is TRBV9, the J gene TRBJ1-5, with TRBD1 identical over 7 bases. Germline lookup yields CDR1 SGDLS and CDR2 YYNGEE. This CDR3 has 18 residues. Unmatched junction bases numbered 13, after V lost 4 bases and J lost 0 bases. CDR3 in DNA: TGTGCCAGCAGCACGGAGGACAGGAGCCTTTATAGCAATCAGCCCCAGCATTTT. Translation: CASSTEDRSLYSNQPQHF.

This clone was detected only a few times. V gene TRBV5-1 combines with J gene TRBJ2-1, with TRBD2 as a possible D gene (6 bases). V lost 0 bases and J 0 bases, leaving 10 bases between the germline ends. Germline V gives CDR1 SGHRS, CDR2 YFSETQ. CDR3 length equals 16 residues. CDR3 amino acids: CASSLVSGSSYNEQFF. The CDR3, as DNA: TGCGCCAGCAGCTTGGTCTCCGGGAGCTCCTACAATGAGCAGTTCTTC.

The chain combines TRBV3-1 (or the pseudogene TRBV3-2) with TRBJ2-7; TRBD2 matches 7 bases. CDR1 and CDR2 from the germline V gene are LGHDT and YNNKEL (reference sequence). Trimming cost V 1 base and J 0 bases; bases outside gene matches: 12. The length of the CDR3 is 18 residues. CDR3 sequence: CASSQVGGEGPFSYEQYF. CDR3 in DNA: TGTGCCAGCAGCCAAGTGGGTGGGGAGGGGCCTTTCTCCTACGAGCAGTACTTC.

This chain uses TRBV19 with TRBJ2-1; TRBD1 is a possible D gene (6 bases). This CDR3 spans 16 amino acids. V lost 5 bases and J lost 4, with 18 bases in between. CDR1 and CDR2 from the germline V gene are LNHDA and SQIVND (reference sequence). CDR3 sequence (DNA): TGTGCCAGTAGTCCCCGCCGGGACATCGTATACAATGAGCAGTTCTTC. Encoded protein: CASSPRRDIVYNEQFF. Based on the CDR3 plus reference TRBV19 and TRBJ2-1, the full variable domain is DGGITQSPKYLFRKEGQNVTLSCEQNLNHDAMYWYRQDPGQGLRLIYYSQIVNDFQKGDIAEGYSVSREKKESFPLTVTSAQKNPTAFYLCASSPRRDIVYNEQFFGPGTRLTVL.

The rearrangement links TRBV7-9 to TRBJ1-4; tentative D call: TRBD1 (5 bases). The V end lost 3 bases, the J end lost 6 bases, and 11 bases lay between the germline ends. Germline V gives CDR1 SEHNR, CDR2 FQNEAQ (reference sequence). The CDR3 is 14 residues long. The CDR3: CASSFPDIDEKLFF. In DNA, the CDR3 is TGTGCCAGCAGCTTCCCGGACATCGATGAAAAACTGTTTTTT.

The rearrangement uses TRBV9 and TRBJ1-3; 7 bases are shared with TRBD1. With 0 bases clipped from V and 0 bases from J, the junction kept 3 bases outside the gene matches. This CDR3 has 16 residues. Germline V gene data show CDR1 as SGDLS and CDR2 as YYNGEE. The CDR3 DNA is TGTGCCAGCAGCGTAGGGGACAGCCTCTCTGGAAACACCATATATTTT. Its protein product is CASSVGDSLSGNTIYF.

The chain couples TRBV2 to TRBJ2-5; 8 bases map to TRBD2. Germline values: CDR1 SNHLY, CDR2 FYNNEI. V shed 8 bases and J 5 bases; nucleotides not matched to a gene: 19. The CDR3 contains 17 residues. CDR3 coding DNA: TGTGCCAGCGGGGCGGGGAAAGCGGGGGCCATTTGGGAGACCCAGTACTTC. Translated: CASGAGKAGAIWETQYF.

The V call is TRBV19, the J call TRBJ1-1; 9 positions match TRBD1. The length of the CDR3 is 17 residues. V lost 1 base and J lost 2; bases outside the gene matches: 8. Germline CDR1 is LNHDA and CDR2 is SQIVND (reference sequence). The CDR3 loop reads CASSIVLGQGINTEAFF. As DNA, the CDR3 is TGTGCCAGTAGTATAGTGTTGGGACAGGGAATAAACACTGAAGCTTTCTTT.

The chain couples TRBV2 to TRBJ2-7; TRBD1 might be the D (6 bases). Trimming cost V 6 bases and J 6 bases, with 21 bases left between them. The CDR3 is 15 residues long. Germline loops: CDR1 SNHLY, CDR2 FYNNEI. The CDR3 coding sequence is TGTGCCAGCAGAAAACAGGGCATTAGTGCTAGCGAGCAGTACTTC. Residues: CASRKQGISASEQYF.

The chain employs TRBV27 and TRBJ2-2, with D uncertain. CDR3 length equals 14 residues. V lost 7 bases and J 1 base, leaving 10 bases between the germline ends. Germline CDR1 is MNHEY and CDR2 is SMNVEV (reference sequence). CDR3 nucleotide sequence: TGTGCCAGCACCAGGATCAGGAACACCGGGGAGCTGTTTTTT. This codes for CASTRIRNTGELFF.

CDR3 DNA: TGTGCCAGTAGTATAGATCTGGTACAGGGGGGAGGCTACACCTTC. Translation gives CASSIDLVQGGGYTF. The chain joins TRBV19 to TRBJ1-2, with TRBD1 identical over 8 bases. The V gene end was trimmed by 0 bases and the J gene end by 8 bases; junction bases not matched to a gene: 8. CDR1 LNHDA and CDR2 SQIVND come from the germline V gene (reference sequence). The CDR3 spans 15 residues.

The CDR3: CASSWDTYGYTF. The CDR3 DNA is TGTGCCAGCAGCTGGGACACCTATGGCTACACCTTC. V usage is TRBV5-5 and J usage is TRBJ1-2; perhaps TRBD1 as D (6 bases). The ends were cut back, 3 bases at V and 4 bases at J, with 7 bases in the middle. The germline gives CDR1 SGHKS, CDR2 YYEKEE (reference sequence). The CDR3 spans 12 residues.

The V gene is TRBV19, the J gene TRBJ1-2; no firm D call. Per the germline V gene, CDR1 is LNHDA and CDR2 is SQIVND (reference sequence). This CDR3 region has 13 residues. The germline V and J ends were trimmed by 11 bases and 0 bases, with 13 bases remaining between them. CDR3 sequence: CAATPQANYGYTF. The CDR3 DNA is TGTGCCGCAACACCGCAGGCTAACTATGGCTACACCTTC.

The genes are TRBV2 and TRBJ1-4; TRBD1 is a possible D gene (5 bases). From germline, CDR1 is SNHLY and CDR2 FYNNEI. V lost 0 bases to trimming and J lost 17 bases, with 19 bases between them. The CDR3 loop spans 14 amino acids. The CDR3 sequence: CASSEAGNQGEGFF. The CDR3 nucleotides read TGTGCCAGCAGTGAAGCGGGGAACCAAGGGGAAGGTTTTTTT.

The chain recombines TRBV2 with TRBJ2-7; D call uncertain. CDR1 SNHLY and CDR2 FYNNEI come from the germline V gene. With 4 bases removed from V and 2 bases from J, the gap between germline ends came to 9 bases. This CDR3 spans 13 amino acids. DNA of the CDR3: TGTGCCAGCAGTGGTACGGGTACCTACGAGCAGTACTTC. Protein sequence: CASSGTGTYEQYF.

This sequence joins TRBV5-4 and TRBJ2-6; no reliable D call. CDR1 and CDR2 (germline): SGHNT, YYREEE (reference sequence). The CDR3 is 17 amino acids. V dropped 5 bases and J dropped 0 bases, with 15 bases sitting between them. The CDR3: CASSRRIQVSGANVLTF. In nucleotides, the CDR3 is TGTGCCAGCAGTCGAAGAATCCAGGTCTCTGGGGCCAACGTCCTGACTTTC.

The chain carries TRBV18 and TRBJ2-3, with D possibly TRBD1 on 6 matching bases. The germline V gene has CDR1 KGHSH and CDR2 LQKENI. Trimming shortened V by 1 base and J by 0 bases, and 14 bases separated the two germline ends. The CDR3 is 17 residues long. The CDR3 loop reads CASSPRSGTTSTDTQYF. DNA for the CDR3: TGTGCCAGCTCACCACGATCGGGGACAACCAGCACAGATACGCAGTATTTT.

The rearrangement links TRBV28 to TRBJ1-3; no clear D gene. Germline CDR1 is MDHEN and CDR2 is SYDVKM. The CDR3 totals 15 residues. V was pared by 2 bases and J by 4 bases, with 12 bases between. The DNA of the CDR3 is TGTGCCAGCAGTTTAAGCTCCGCGGGGGGAAACACCATATATTTT. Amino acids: CASSLSSAGGNTIYF.

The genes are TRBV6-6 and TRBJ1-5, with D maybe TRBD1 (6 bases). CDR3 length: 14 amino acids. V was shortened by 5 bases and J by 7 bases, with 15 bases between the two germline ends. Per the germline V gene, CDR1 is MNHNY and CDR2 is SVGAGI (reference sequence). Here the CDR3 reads CASSPGTGTQPQHF. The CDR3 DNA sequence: TGTGCCAGCAGTCCGGGCACAGGGACGCAGCCCCAGCATTTT.

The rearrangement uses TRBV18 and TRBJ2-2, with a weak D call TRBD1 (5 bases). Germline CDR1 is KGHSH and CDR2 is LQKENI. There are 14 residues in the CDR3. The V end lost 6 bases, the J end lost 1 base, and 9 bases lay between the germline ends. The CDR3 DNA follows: TGTGCCAGCTCGCGTACAGGGAACACCGGGGAGCTGTTTTTT. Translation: CASSRTGNTGELFF.

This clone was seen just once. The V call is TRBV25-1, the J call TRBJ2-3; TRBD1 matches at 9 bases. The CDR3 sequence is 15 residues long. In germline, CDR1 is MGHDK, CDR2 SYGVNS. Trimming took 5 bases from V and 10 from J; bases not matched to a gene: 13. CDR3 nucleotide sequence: TGTGCCAGCAGTTCCTCCCCAACAGGGGGCCACGCGCAGTATTTT. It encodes CASSSSPTGGHAQYF.

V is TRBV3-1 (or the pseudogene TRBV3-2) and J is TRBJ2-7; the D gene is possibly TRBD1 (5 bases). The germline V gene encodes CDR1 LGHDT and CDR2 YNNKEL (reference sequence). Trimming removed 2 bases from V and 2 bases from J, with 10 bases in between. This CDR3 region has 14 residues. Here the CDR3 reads CASSQRGTAYEQYF. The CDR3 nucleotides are TGTGCCAGCAGCCAAAGGGGCACCGCCTACGAGCAGTACTTC.

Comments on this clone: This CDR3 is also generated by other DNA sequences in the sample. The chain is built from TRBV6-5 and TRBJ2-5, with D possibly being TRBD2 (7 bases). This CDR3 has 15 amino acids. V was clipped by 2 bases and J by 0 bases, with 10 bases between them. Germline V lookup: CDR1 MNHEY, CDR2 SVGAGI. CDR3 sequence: CASSYLGGHQETQYF. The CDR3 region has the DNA TGTGCCAGCAGTTACCTCGGGGGGCACCAAGAGACCCAGTACTTC.

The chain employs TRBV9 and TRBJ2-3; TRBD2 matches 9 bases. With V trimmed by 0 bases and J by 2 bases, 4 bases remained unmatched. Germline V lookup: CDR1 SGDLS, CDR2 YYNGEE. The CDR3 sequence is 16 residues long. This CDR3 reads CASSVVSGGLTDTQYF. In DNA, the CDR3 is TGTGCCAGCAGCGTAGTCAGCGGGGGGCTCACAGATACGCAGTATTTT.

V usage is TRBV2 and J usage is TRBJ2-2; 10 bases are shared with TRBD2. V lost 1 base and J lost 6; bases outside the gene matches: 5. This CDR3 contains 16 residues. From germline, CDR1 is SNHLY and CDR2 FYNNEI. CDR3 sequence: CASSEVASGGAGELFF. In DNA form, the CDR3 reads TGTGCCAGCAGTGAAGTGGCTAGCGGGGGCGCCGGGGAGCTGTTTTTT.

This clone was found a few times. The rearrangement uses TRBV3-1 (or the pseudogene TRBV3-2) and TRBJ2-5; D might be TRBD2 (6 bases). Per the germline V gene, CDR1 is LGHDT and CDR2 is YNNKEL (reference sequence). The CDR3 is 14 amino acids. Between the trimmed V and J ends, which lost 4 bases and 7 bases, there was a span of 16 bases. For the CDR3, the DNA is TGTGCCAGCAGCCCTCGACTAGTTATTGTGACCCAGTACTTC. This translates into CASSPRLVIVTQYF.

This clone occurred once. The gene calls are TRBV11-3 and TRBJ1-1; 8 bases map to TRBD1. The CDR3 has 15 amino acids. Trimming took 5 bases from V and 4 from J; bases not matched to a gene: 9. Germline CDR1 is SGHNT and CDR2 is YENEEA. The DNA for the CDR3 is TGTGCCAGCAGCCCAGGGACAGGCCACCCCACTGAAGCTTTCTTT. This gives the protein CASSPGTGHPTEAFF.